The rows below give T cell receptor beta chains drawn from one sample of a study of T-cell memory formation after mild COVID-19. Each CDR3 protein gets one entry after TCRdb re-called the 5' RACE reads with MiXCR. In the table there are approximately 410,000 distinct CDR3 sequences, roughly a quarter of which are singletons. The sample taken for sequencing was PBMCs or a T cell subset sorted from them (not recorded which). These receptors were collected from an adult woman who had mild COVID-19 (a few samples of this study predate the infection). Cell type and time point are not known. CDR3s include the opening cysteine and the closing phenylalanine or tryptophan. The D gene is left open where the match is weak. Clone size is given for some rows only: seen once, a few or many times, or a class if the clone is expanded.

size	V	D	J	DNA	CDR3
NA	TRBV5-1	NA	TRBJ2-1	TGCGCCAGCAGCTTGGGCGGTGGTGCAGGGTTCTACAATGAGCAGTTCTTC	CASSLGGGAGFYNEQFF
NA	TRBV12-3/TRBV12-4	TRBD1	TRBJ1-1	TGTGCCTCTGGACAGGTGAACACTGAAGCTTTCTTT	CASGQVNTEAFF
NA	TRBV5-6	TRBD1	TRBJ2-7	TGTGCCAGCAGCTCCTATCCTATGACAGGGTCCGAGCAGTACTTC	CASSSYPMTGSEQYF
few	TRBV9	TRBD2	TRBJ2-7	TGTGCCAGCAGCCCAGAACCGAATACTAGCGGGAGAAGTTACGAGCAGTACTTC	CASSPEPNTSGRSYEQYF
NA	TRBV9	NA	TRBJ2-1	TGTGCCAGCAGCGGAGCGGGTGAGGGGTACAATGAGCAGTTCTTC	CASSGAGEGYNEQFF
NA	TRBV12-3/TRBV12-4	NA	TRBJ2-1	TGTGCCAGCAGTTCCAGGAGCTCCTACAATGAGCAGTTCTTC	CASSSRSSYNEQFF
NA	TRBV19	NA	TRBJ1-1	TGTGCCAGTAGTATAGGGGACATGAACACTGAAGCTTTCTTT	CASSIGDMNTEAFF
NA	TRBV20-1	NA	TRBJ1-1	TGCAGTGCTAGAGGCCGGACGGCGTCTGAAGCTTTCTTT	CSARGRTASEAFF
NA	TRBV7-9	NA	TRBJ1-1	TGTGCCAGCAGGCAAACCTCACCGGGGGAAGCTTTCTTT	CASRQTSPGEAFF
few	TRBV5-1	TRBD1	TRBJ2-3	TGCGCCAGCAGCTTGGGTAGGGGACAGAGCACAGATACGCAGTATTTT	CASSLGRGQSTDTQYF
few	TRBV7-2	NA	TRBJ2-3	TGTGCCAGCAGCTTAGAAGGGCGGGCAGATACGCAGTATTTT	CASSLEGRADTQYF
NA	TRBV5-6	NA	TRBJ1-4	TGTGCCAGCAGCTGGGGACCCAGGGGTATCACTAATGAAAAACTGTTTTTT	CASSWGPRGITNEKLFF
NA	TRBV12-3/TRBV12-4	NA	TRBJ2-3	TGTGCCAGCAGTTTAAGGGGGTACACAGATACGCAGTATTTT	CASSLRGYTDTQYF
NA	TRBV20-1	NA	TRBJ2-7	TGCAGTGCTAGAGATCTAGGGTTCTCCTACGAGCAGTACTTC	CSARDLGFSYEQYF
few	TRBV9	TRBD2	TRBJ2-5	TGTGCCAGCAGCGTAGAAACTAGCGGAGGTGTAGAGACCCAGTACTTC	CASSVETSGGVETQYF
NA	TRBV6-2/TRBV6-3	NA	TRBJ2-7	TGTGCCAGCAGTTATGGTCTCTACGAGCAGTACTTC	CASSYGLYEQYF
NA	TRBV12-3/TRBV12-4	TRBD2	TRBJ2-7	TGTGCCAGCAGTTTGCGACTAGCGGGCGTACAGCAGTACTTC	CASSLRLAGVQQYF
NA	TRBV12-3/TRBV12-4	TRBD1	TRBJ2-5	TGTGCCAGCAGTGGCAGGGGGCTCTGGGTGACCCAGTACTTC	CASSGRGLWVTQYF
NA	TRBV20-1	TRBD1	TRBJ2-3	TGCAGTGCTTATAACAGGGGGCCCTACACAGATACGCAGTATTTT	CSAYNRGPYTDTQYF
few	TRBV20-1	NA	TRBJ2-3	TGCAGTGCTAGAGTCATGGACCCGACTAGCACAGATACGCAGTATTTT	CSARVMDPTSTDTQYF
few	TRBV7-2	NA	TRBJ2-3	TGTGCCAGCAGCCTCGGGACGTACACAGATACGCAGTATTTT	CASSLGTYTDTQYF
few	TRBV24-1	TRBD1	TRBJ2-1	TGTGCCACCAGTGACCGGGACAGGGGCGATGAGCAGTTCTTC	CATSDRDRGDEQFF
NA	TRBV5-1	NA	TRBJ1-1	TGCGCCAGCTTGGACGGGGGGATGAACACTGAAGCTTTCTTT	CASLDGGMNTEAFF
few	TRBV24-1	TRBD1	TRBJ2-6	TGTGCCACCAGTGATCCCGACAGGGCTGGGGCCAACGTCCTGACTTTC	CATSDPDRAGANVLTF
few	TRBV9	NA	TRBJ1-2	TGTGCCAGCAGCCCCTCCGCGGGACCCTATGGCTACACCTTC	CASSPSAGPYGYTF
few	TRBV9	TRBD2	TRBJ2-7	TGTGCCATCCCCATCGACGGGACTAGAAACTACGAGCAGTACTTC	CAIPIDGTRNYEQYF
few	TRBV5-5	TRBD1	TRBJ2-2	TGTGCCAGCTGGGCAGGGGGCTTCACCGGGGAGCTGTTTTTT	CASWAGGFTGELFF
few	TRBV21-1	NA	TRBJ2-7	TGTGCCAGCAGCAAAGTTGTGTCGGGTTCCCCCGGGCCTGAGGGCTCCTACGAGCAGTACTTC	CASSKVVSGSPGPEGSYEQYF
NA	TRBV12-3/TRBV12-4	NA	TRBJ1-6	TGTGCCAGCAGTTTCTCGGAGGGGGTGAATTCACCCCTCCACTTT	CASSFSEGVNSPLHF
few	TRBV30	NA	TRBJ2-7	TGTGCCTGGAGTGTTGGGGGACACGAGCAGTACTTC	CAWSVGGHEQYF
NA	TRBV7-2	TRBD2	TRBJ2-7	TGTGCCTCCTCGTCCGGGACTAGCGACGAGCAGTACTTC	CASSSGTSDEQYF
few	TRBV7-2	NA	TRBJ1-1	TGTGCCAGCAGCTCTATGGGGGCAGCGAACACTGAAGCTTTCTTT	CASSSMGAANTEAFF
NA	TRBV9	TRBD1	TRBJ2-3	TGTGCCAGCAGCGCCTCCATGGGACAGCTAAGCACAGATACGCAGTATTTT	CASSASMGQLSTDTQYF
NA	TRBV24-1	NA	TRBJ1-6	TGTGCCACCAGTCCGCGAGGGAGCTCCTATAATTCACCCCTCCACTTT	CATSPRGSSYNSPLHF
few	TRBV20-1	TRBD1	TRBJ2-4	TGCAGTGCTAGAAGCATAGCGACAGGGGGCGTTGTCGCCAAAAACATTCAGTACTTC	CSARSIATGGVVAKNIQYF
few	TRBV10-3	TRBD2	TRBJ2-7	TGTGCCATCAGTGGCGGGACTAGTGTGCGCAGCTCCTACGAGCAGTACTTC	CAISGGTSVRSSYEQYF
many	TRBV12-3/TRBV12-4	NA	TRBJ2-7	TGTGCCAGCAGTTTATCGGGAGTCTACGAGCAGTACTTC	CASSLSGVYEQYF
NA	TRBV5-1	TRBD1	TRBJ1-2	TGCGCCAGCAGAACTGCCGGGACAGCCGAGTATGGCTACACCTTC	CASRTAGTAEYGYTF
NA	TRBV19	NA	TRBJ1-2	TGTGCCAGTAGTAACGGGCCTCGATCCTATGGCTACACCTTC	CASSNGPRSYGYTF
NA	TRBV3-1	TRBD2	TRBJ2-1	TGTGCCAGCAGCCAATCTAGCGGGATATCCTACAATGAGCAGTTCTTC	CASSQSSGISYNEQFF
NA	TRBV5-1	NA	TRBJ1-2	TGCGCCAGCAGCTCGGAGGGAGACAGCGACTCTTCCTATGGCTACACCTTC	CASSSEGDSDSSYGYTF
NA	TRBV29-1	NA	TRBJ2-7	TGCAGCGTTGATGAGGGGGACTACGAGCAGTACTTC	CSVDEGDYEQYF
NA	TRBV6-2/TRBV6-3	NA	TRBJ1-1	TGTGCCAGCAGTTACGGGCCCGCGATGAACACTGAAGCTTTCTTT	CASSYGPAMNTEAFF
few	TRBV5-1	TRBD1	TRBJ1-1	TGCGCCAGCAGCTTCTCCGTGGGACAGGGGTCCACTGAAGCTTTCTTT	CASSFSVGQGSTEAFF
few	TRBV2	TRBD1	TRBJ2-1	TGTGCCAGCGGGGAGGGGACAGGGATGAGCACCTACAATGAGCAGTTCTTC	CASGEGTGMSTYNEQFF
few	TRBV10-3	TRBD1	TRBJ2-1	TGTGCCATCAGTGTGGGACCTCCGGGACAGGGGAACAATGAGCAGTTCTTC	CAISVGPPGQGNNEQFF
few	TRBV5-1	NA	TRBJ2-5	TGCGCCAGCAGCTTCCCGGGGAGGACCGAGACCCAGTACTTC	CASSFPGRTETQYF
NA	TRBV11-2	TRBD2	TRBJ2-3	TGTGCCAGCAGCAACAGACTAGCGGGGCGTAGCACAGATACGCAGTATTTT	CASSNRLAGRSTDTQYF
few	TRBV14	TRBD1	TRBJ2-7	TGTGCCAGCAGCCGAGCAGGGGGCTTTTACGAGCAGTACTTC	CASSRAGGFYEQYF
NA	TRBV5-5	TRBD1	TRBJ1-4	TGTGCCAGCAGCTTAGGACAGGGGCCCACCGAAAAACTGTTTTTT	CASSLGQGPTEKLFF
NA	TRBV20-1	NA	TRBJ1-1	TGCAGTGCTAGCGGGGACTTTGGGACTGAAGCTTTCTTT	CSASGDFGTEAFF
NA	TRBV20-1	NA	TRBJ2-3	TGCAGTGCTACAAAGACTAGGATAACCACAGATACGCAGTATTTT	CSATKTRITTDTQYF
few	TRBV6-5	TRBD2	TRBJ2-5	TGTGCCAGCAGGGCTAGCGGGGGGCAAGAGACCCAGTACTTC	CASRASGGQETQYF
few	TRBV6-5	TRBD1	TRBJ1-1	TGTGCCAGCAGTCCAGGGACAGGGTCTGACACTGAAGCTTTCTTT	CASSPGTGSDTEAFF
few	TRBV7-2	NA	TRBJ2-1	TGTGCCAGCAGCTTAGTTCGGATCGATGAGCAGTTCTTC	CASSLVRIDEQFF
few	TRBV18	NA	TRBJ2-5	TGTGCCAGCTCACCCGAGAGATTAGAGACCCAGTACTTC	CASSPERLETQYF